This T cell receptor beta chain was found in a study of blood T cell repertoires in COVID-19 (TCRdb year 2020). Background for the entire study: The collaborator samples originated in the United States, Italy and Spain and spanned the acute and convalescent phases of COVID-19. The prospective study material was composed of cDNA or gDNA derived from T cells, B-cell-depleted T cells, or PBMCs. Deeply sampled blood TCRbeta repertoires from subjects exposed to, actively infected with, or recovered from COVID-19 were included in the dataset. The repertoires were made available in a free public database intended to serve as a resource for research on the immune response to SARS-CoV-2. Samples came from the ongoing ImmuneRACE study (first 160 participants) plus 1,254 subjects from 6 global collaborators. A de-identified subject ID, COVID-19 status, age in years and sex were almost always included in the sample metadata. Where available, HLA class I and class II types were obtained from metadata supplied by the sample provider rather than from assay-based typing.

Reading the germline V gene gives CDR1 SGHNT and CDR2 YENEEA. Reading from cysteine to phenylalanine, the CDR3 counts 14 amino acids. The CDR3 DNA has 42 bases and is translated from base 1. V is reduced by 6 bases and J by 2 bases, leaving a spacing of 10 bases between them. The study at large found these results: The quantity of clinical and demographic metadata differed by source and by participant and was supplied without curation.

TCRbeta CDR3 regions were amplified from genomic DNA using the immunoSEQ Assay, a bias-controlled multiplex PCR. From the authors' description of their analysis: The number of nucleated cells in each sample was estimated from the amplification of reference gene primers within the assay. To quantify the absolute abundance of each unique TCRbeta CDR3 rearrangement, sequence reads were collapsed and filtered. For each sample, productive Simpson clonality was calculated as the square root of Simpson's diversity index over productive rearrangements. The clones in this table, taken by TCRdb from immuneACCESS, are in-frame only. Not every clone is retained; where verified, under half of the shortfall comes from an unresolved V gene, and the cause of the rest is unknown. V, J and clone size are those of that table, while D and trimming were read from the DNA. This sample holds around 130,000 clones; approximately 90% were observed only once. The ten top clones hold 2.5% to 3% of the sample.

Concerning this clone: The antigen it recognizes is unknown. One base away there is no much larger clone; base qualities are not given.

In Seattle, one collaborating source enrolled patients while the infection was active and tracked those patients longitudinally over the course of disease. Each collaborating institution followed its own protocols to collect whole blood in K2EDTA tubes. Collaborator samples were shipped for TCRbeta analysis as frozen whole blood, isolated PBMCs, or DNA extracted from either sample type. This clonotype originated in a human donor with COVID-19, enrolled during active disease. The donor label of this sample is uncertain. Sequencing used peripheral blood. The sequence links TRBV11-3 to TRBJ2-2; 5 matching bases give a weak D call of TRBD2. The CDR3 has the sequence CASSPGFNTGELFF. The DNA reads as follows: TGTGCCAGCAGTCCGGGATTCAACACCGGGGAGCTGTTTTTT.